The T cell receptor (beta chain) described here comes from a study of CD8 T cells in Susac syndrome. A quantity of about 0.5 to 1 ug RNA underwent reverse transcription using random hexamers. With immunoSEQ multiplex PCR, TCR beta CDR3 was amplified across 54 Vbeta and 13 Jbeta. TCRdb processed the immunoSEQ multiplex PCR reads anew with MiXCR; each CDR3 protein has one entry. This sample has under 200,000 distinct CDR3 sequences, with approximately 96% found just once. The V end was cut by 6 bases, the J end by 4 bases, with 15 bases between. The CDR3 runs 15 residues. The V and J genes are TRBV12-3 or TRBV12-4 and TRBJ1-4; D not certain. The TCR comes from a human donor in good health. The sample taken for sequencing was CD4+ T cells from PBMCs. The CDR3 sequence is CASRRVEGNNEKLFF. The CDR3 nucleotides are TGTGCCAGCAGGCGAGTGGAGGGAAATAATGAAAAACTGTTTTTT.